What follows are 19 T cell receptor beta chains derived from one specimen sequenced in a study of blood T cell repertoires in COVID-19. The repertoire was sequenced with immunoSEQ multiplex PCR; TCRdb's copy has only in-frame clones and lacks some. The sample lists about 59,000 clones; roughly 80% were seen once. Sample: peripheral blood. The source is a human donor in a cohort sampled during active COVID-19.

V usage is TRBV19 and J usage is TRBJ2-7; TRBD1 aligns across 7 bases. CDR3 length equals 17 residues. The V and J ends lost 4 bases and 3 bases, in that order; junction bases with no gene match: 15. CDR1 and CDR2 from the germline V gene are LNHDA and SQIVND (reference sequence). In DNA form, the CDR3 reads TGTGCCAGTAGTACAGGCCTCCCGGACAGGTTCAACTACGAGCAGTACTTC. This translates into CASSTGLPDRFNYEQYF.

CDR3 DNA sequence: TGTGCCAGCAGTTCAATAGCAGATACGCAGTATTTT. Translating it yields CASSSIADTQYF. The chain links TRBV6-2 or TRBV6-3 to TRBJ2-3; D gene unclear. Germline lookup yields CDR1 MNHEY and CDR2 SVGEGT. The CDR3 loop spans 12 amino acids. Trimming shortened V by 4 bases and J by 4 bases, and 6 bases separated the two germline ends.

The J gene is TRBJ1-5, the V gene TRBV2; D is unresolved. V lost 2 bases to trimming and J lost 1 base, with 9 bases between them. The CDR3 is 15 amino acids. CDR1 and CDR2 from the germline V gene are SNHLY and FYNNEI. CDR3 sequence reads: CASSERSGSNQPQHF. CDR3 nucleotide sequence: TGTGCCAGCAGTGAACGATCGGGAAGCAATCAGCCCCAGCATTTT.

The chain recombines TRBV20-1 with TRBJ1-1; D perhaps matches TRBD1 (6 bases). Trimming removed 3 bases from V and 4 bases from J, with 18 bases in between. Germline CDR1 and CDR2: DFQATT and SNEGSKA (reference sequence). The CDR3 contains 15 residues. CDR3 in amino acids: CSASSRRGASTEAFF. Here the CDR3 DNA reads TGCAGTGCTAGTTCCCGGCGGGGGGCGAGCACTGAAGCTTTCTTT.

The genes are TRBV9 and TRBJ2-7, with D possibly matching TRBD1 (6 bases). The V and J ends lost 4 bases and 4 bases respectively, with 18 bases between them. Germline V lookup: CDR1 SGDLS, CDR2 YYNGEE. This CDR3 is built from 15 residues. Here the CDR3 DNA reads TGTGCCAGCAGCCCCCGAGGCTTGACAGGTTACGAGCAGTACTTC. Encoded protein: CASSPRGLTGYEQYF.

The chain has TRBV18 and TRBJ1-5; D is ambiguous. V lost 3 bases and J lost 2, with 17 bases in between. This CDR3 has 17 residues. Per germline, CDR1 KGHSH and CDR2 LQKENI. The CDR3 sequence is CASSPIPPGMGNQPQHF. The CDR3 DNA follows: TGTGCCAGCTCACCTATCCCACCCGGTATGGGCAATCAGCCCCAGCATTTT.

The chain joins TRBV7-7 to TRBJ2-1; weak D call: TRBD2 (5 bases). The CDR3 contains 15 residues. Trimming shortened V by 0 bases and J by 0 bases, and 6 bases separated the two germline ends. Germline V CDR1 and CDR2: SSHAT, FNYEAQ (reference sequence). The chain's CDR3 is CASSLAGSSYNEQFF. The DNA for the CDR3 is TGTGCCAGCAGCTTAGCTGGGAGCTCCTACAATGAGCAGTTCTTC.

V and J are TRBV2 and TRBJ1-2; unclear D gene. The CDR3 consists of 16 residues. Germline V gene data show CDR1 as SNHLY and CDR2 as FYNNEI. Trimming removed 8 bases at V and 0 bases at J, with 19 bases between. The CDR3 DNA is TGTGCCAGCCTACCTGGAGGGTTAAATGCTAACTATGGCTACACCTTC. This sequence encodes CASLPGGLNANYGYTF.

The sample holds a few counts of this clone. V gene TRBV2 combines with J gene TRBJ1-5, with D unclear. CDR1 is SNHLY and CDR2 is FYNNEI in the germline V gene. The V gene lost 7 bases and the J gene lost 6 bases, with 13 bases spanning the gap. The CDR3 runs to 13 residues. The chain's CDR3 is CASKGGVSQPQHF. CDR3 sequence (DNA): TGTGCCAGCAAAGGAGGAGTCTCTCAGCCCCAGCATTTT.

The V gene is TRBV5-1, the J gene TRBJ1-2; unclear D gene. The CDR3 sequence is 16 residues long. The germline V gene has CDR1 SGHRS and CDR2 YFSETQ. V was shortened by 0 bases and J by 4 bases, with 16 bases between the two germline ends. For the CDR3, the DNA is TGCGCCAGCAGCTTGGATGGGCGGGAAGCAATCTATGGCTACACCTTC. Translating gives CASSLDGREAIYGYTF.

J is TRBJ1-5 and V is TRBV6-2 or TRBV6-3; 8 nucleotides match TRBD1. V gave up 5 bases and J gave up 9 bases; unmatched junction bases: 12. The CDR3 sequence is 15 residues long. Germline values: CDR1 MNHEY, CDR2 SVGEGT. CDR3 DNA sequence: TGTGCCAGCAGTACTACCGGACAGGGTGCATGGCCCCAGCATTTT. This encodes CASSTTGQGAWPQHF.

Sample share makes this clone medium-sized. V gene TRBV4-1 combines with J gene TRBJ2-3, with D perhaps matching TRBD2 (5 bases). Trimming cost V 8 bases and J 7 bases, with 19 bases left between them. This CDR3 is 14 amino acids long. The germline V gene has CDR1 MGHRA and CDR2 YSYEKL. This CDR3 is CASEPSLARNTQYF. As DNA, the CDR3 is TGCGCCAGCGAACCTTCTCTAGCTAGGAATACGCAGTATTTT.

This chain joins TRBV14 and TRBJ2-2, with 7 bases matching TRBD1. The CDR3 totals 14 residues. Germline V gives CDR1 SGHDN, CDR2 FVKESK. Losses at the gene ends were 4 bases for V and 6 bases for J; bases not matched to a gene: 5. CDR3 nucleotides: TGTGCCAGCAGCCCTAGGGGGCGGGCCGGGGAGCTGTTTTTT. This sequence encodes CASSPRGRAGELFF.

This clone was detected only once. The V gene is TRBV15, the J gene TRBJ2-5, with 8 nucleotides matching TRBD2. Germline assignment: CDR1 LNHNV and CDR2 YYDKDF (reference sequence). The CDR3 runs 18 residues. Trimming cost V 0 bases and J 3 bases; bases outside gene matches: 12. CDR3 sequence: CATSRDTSGTRREETQYF. The DNA for the CDR3 is TGTGCCACCAGCAGAGACACGTCCGGGACTAGGCGGGAAGAGACCCAGTACTTC.

This clone has just a few counts. This sequence joins TRBV4-1 and TRBJ2-2; the D is unclear. Germline values: CDR1 MGHRA, CDR2 YSYEKL. V was trimmed by 1 base and J by 6 bases, leaving 12 bases between them. CDR3 size: 15 residues. CDR3 residues: CASSQVSYEAGELFF. CDR3 DNA sequence: TGCGCCAGCAGCCAAGTCTCCTACGAAGCCGGGGAGCTGTTTTTT.

The chain is built from TRBV14 and TRBJ1-3; TRBD1 aligns across 9 bases. The CDR3 totals 16 residues. The germline CDR1 and CDR2 sequences are SGHDN and FVKESK. The trim removed 1 base at V and 3 bases at J, leaving 4 bases unmatched. The CDR3 bases are TGTGCCAGCAGCCAAGGGGACAGGGCCTTTGGAAACACCATATATTTT. As protein: CASSQGDRAFGNTIYF.

To note about this clone: A junction boundary mismatches the germline segment, possibly from a read error. The chain couples TRBV29-1 to TRBJ2-7; 7 bases map to TRBD1. Germline CDR1 is SQVTM and CDR2 is ANQGSEA. This CDR3 has 8 amino acids. The CDR3 loop reads CSVEEGQF. The CDR3 DNA follows: TGCAGCGTTGAAGAGGGACAGTTC.

This chain uses TRBV4-1 with TRBJ2-1, with 7 positions matching TRBD1. Germline lookup yields CDR1 MGHRA and CDR2 YSYEKL. The V and J ends lost 3 bases and 7 bases, in that order; junction bases with no gene match: 3. This CDR3 has 13 amino acids. DNA of the CDR3: TGCGCCAGCAGCCACACACAGGGGAATGAGCAGTTCTTC. Protein: CASSHTQGNEQFF.

The gene calls are TRBV28 and TRBJ2-7, with a possible D match to TRBD1 (5 bases). V was clipped by 3 bases and J by 3 bases, with 12 bases between them. Germline V gene data show CDR1 as MDHEN and CDR2 as SYDVKM. This CDR3 region has 14 residues. CDR3: CASSLSGKDYEQYF. The CDR3 nucleotides read TGTGCCAGCAGTTTGTCAGGGAAGGACTACGAGCAGTACTTC.